A selection of T cell receptor beta chains follows, all from one sample in a study of cytomegalovirus exposure and HLA in healthy donors. Libraries were prepared by immunoSEQ multiplex PCR; TCRdb keeps only in-frame clonotypes and omits some of them. The sample has a few hundred thousand clones, around four fifths seen once. Sequenced sample: PBMCs. These TCRs come from a woman aged 50 to 60 in good health and CMV-seropositive. The CDR3 runs from the conserved cysteine through the conserved F or W. The order of the fields is D gene, V gene, clone size, CDR3 length, J gene, CDR3 DNA, CDR3 protein. A D gene is named only where the DNA matches it firmly. A clone size is listed for some rows: how often the clone was seen (once, few, many), or a class if it is expanded.

>TRBD1|TRBV30|.|15|TRBJ2-2
TGTGCCTGGAGTGGCCGGGACAGGGACACCGGGGAGCTGTTTTTT
CAWSGRDRDTGELFF
>.|TRBV5-1|.|13|TRBJ2-7
TGCGCCAGCAGCTTGGACACCCCCTACGAGCAGTACTTC
CASSLDTPYEQYF
>TRBD1|TRBV29-1|.|14|TRBJ2-2
TGCAGCGTGATGACAGGGGGCAGTACCGGGGAGCTGTTTTTT
CSVMTGGSTGELFF
>TRBD1|TRBV7-8|once|16|TRBJ2-7
TGTGCCAGCAGCTTAAAGACGGGACAGGGGGCGGGAGAGCAGTACTTC
CASSLKTGQGAGEQYF
>TRBD1|TRBV28|.|14|TRBJ2-3
TGTGCCAGCGGTTCGACAGGGGCCACAGATACGCAGTATTTT
CASGSTGATDTQYF
>.|TRBV28|.|14|TRBJ2-7
TGTGCCAGCAGTTATGGGCAGGGCTCCTACGAGCAGTACTTC
CASSYGQGSYEQYF
>TRBD1|TRBV5-5|few|15|TRBJ2-7
TGTGCCAGCAGCTGGACAGGGGACCTCACCCACGAGCAGTACTTC
CASSWTGDLTHEQYF
>.|TRBV29-1|.|12|TRBJ2-3
TGCAGCGCCGAACGGGGCACAGATACGCAGTATTTT
CSAERGTDTQYF
>TRBD1|TRBV19|few|13|TRBJ1-1
TGTGCCAGTCGAGACAGGGGAGGGACTGAAGCTTTCTTT
CASRDRGGTEAFF
>.|TRBV11-2|.|13|TRBJ1-1
TGTGCCAGCAGCTTACAGGCCAACACTGAAGCTTTCTTT
CASSLQANTEAFF
>.|TRBV11-2|.|14|TRBJ2-3
TGTGCCAGCAGTTTTGCCGGGACTACAGATACGCAGTATTTT
CASSFAGTTDTQYF
>TRBD1|TRBV6-1|.|14|TRBJ1-4
TGTGCCAGCAGTCAGGACAGGGGGGATGAAAAACTGTTTTTT
CASSQDRGDEKLFF
>.|TRBV13|.|14|TRBJ1-6
TGTGCCAGCAGCTTAGAGCCAGGAAATTCACCCCTCCACTTT
CASSLEPGNSPLHF
>.|TRBV11-3|.|15|TRBJ2-1
TGTGCCAGCAGCTTAACTGATTACTCCTACAATGAGCAGTTCTTC
CASSLTDYSYNEQFF
>TRBD1|TRBV6-5|once|16|TRBJ2-2
TGTGCCAGCAGTTATTCCAAAGACAGGGAGTCCGGGGAGCTGTTTTTT
CASSYSKDRESGELFF
>.|TRBV19|.|16|TRBJ1-5
TGTGCCAGTACCCTGTCGGGGGGCGAGGGCAATCAGCCCCAGCATTTT
CASTLSGGEGNQPQHF
>.|TRBV11-2|.|14|TRBJ1-4
TGTGCCAGCAGGGGAGGAGCAACTAATGAAAAACTGCTTTTT
CASRGGATNEKLLF
>.|TRBV4-1|.|17|TRBJ1-3
TGCGCCAGCAGCCAAGGGACCTTCAGGGATTATGGAAACACCATATATTTT
CASSQGTFRDYGNTIYF
>.|TRBV10-3|.|13|TRBJ1-6
TGTGCCATTACAGGGTCTGTGAATTCACCCCTCCACTTT
CAITGSVNSPLHF
>TRBD1|TRBV5-4|.|15|TRBJ2-2
TGTGCCAGCAGCCCGGGACAGTCATACACCGGGGAGCTGTTTTTT
CASSPGQSYTGELFF
>.|TRBV28|once|16|TRBJ2-3
TGTGCCAGCACCTCCTGGAGGGGAACTAGCACAGATACGCAGTATTTT
CASTSWRGTSTDTQYF
>.|TRBV6-1|.|14|TRBJ2-7
TGTGCCAGCAGTGGAGAGACAGACTCCTACGAGCAGTACTTC
CASSGETDSYEQYF
>.|TRBV29-1|.|12|TRBJ1-2
TGCAGCGTTGCAGGGGAGGGTTATGGCTACACCTTC
CSVAGEGYGYTF
>TRBD1|TRBV4-1|.|16|TRBJ2-1
TGCGCCAGCAGCCCCCGGACAGGGGCCGTATACAATGAGCAGTTCTTC
CASSPRTGAVYNEQFF
>.|TRBV6-5|.|14|TRBJ1-2
TGTGCCAGCAGTTACTCCGGGGGGAACTATGGCTACACCTTC
CASSYSGGNYGYTF
>.|TRBV5-1|few|14|TRBJ1-2
TGCGCCAGCAGCTTGGCTGGGCCAGTCTATGGCTACACCTTC
CASSLAGPVYGYTF
>TRBD1|TRBV18|.|16|TRBJ1-2
TGTGCCAGCTCGCCTGGAACCGTCACAGGGGGCTATGGCTACACCTTC
CASSPGTVTGGYGYTF
>.|TRBV7-9|.|13|TRBJ1-1
TGTGCCAGCAGCTTAGTGATTTCCCCGGAGGCTTTCTTT
CASSLVISPEAFF
>.|TRBV19|.|15|TRBJ1-5
TGTGCCAGTAGTATCGATGGGGGCGGCGATCAGCCCCAGCATTTT
CASSIDGGGDQPQHF
>.|TRBV2|.|13|TRBJ2-7
TGTGCCAGCAGTACACACACGTTCTACGAGCAGTACTTC
CASSTHTFYEQYF
>.|TRBV6-5|.|13|TRBJ1-2
TGTGCCAGCATCCCTAATGCGGCGTATGGCTACACCTTC
CASIPNAAYGYTF
>.|TRBV5-6|.|15|TRBJ2-7
TGTGCCAGCAGCCCATACCCCGATCGGGGCTACGAGCAGTACTTC
CASSPYPDRGYEQYF
>.|TRBV5-1|.|15|TRBJ1-2
TGCGCCAGCAGCTTGGTAACAGTCAAAAACTATGGCTACACCTTC
CASSLVTVKNYGYTF
>TRBD1|TRBV29-1|.|13|TRBJ2-1
TGCAGCGTTGGGACAGGCCTCTACAATGAGCAGTTCTTC
CSVGTGLYNEQFF
>.|TRBV28|.|11|TRBJ2-1
TGTGCCAGCACCAACAGTGCTGAGCAGTTCTTC
CASTNSAEQFF
>.|TRBV2|.|14|TRBJ1-1
TGTGCCAGCAGCCGGGGTCGAATGAACACTGAAGCTTTCTTT
CASSRGRMNTEAFF
>.|TRBV30|.|13|TRBJ2-1
TGTGCCTGGAGGGGCAGGGCGTACAATGAGCAGTTCTTC
CAWRGRAYNEQFF
>.|TRBV6-4|.|14|TRBJ1-1
TGTGCCAGCAGTGAGACAGAGTTGAACACTGAAGCTTTCTTT
CASSETELNTEAFF
>.|TRBV5-1|.|13|TRBJ1-1
TGCGCCAGCAGGGGCCAGGGGAACACTGAAGCTTTCTTT
CASRGQGNTEAFF
>TRBD1|TRBV5-6|few|12|TRBJ2-7
TGTGCCGCCGGACAGGGGGCTCACGAGCAGTACTTC
CAAGQGAHEQYF
>TRBD1|TRBV5-1|.|14|TRBJ2-7
TGCGCCAGCAGCTTAGACAGGGAAGCCTACGAGCAGTACTTC
CASSLDREAYEQYF
>.|TRBV6-6|few|12|TRBJ2-2
TGTGCCAGCACAATTAACACCGGGGAGCTGTTTTTT
CASTINTGELFF
>.|TRBV10-3|once|14|TRBJ1-2
TGTGCCATCACTCGGACCGGGACTCTTTCTGGCTACACCTTC
CAITRTGTLSGYTF
>.|TRBV5-1|few|13|TRBJ1-1
TGCGCCAGCAGGGGGGACACGAACACTGAAGCTTTCTTT
CASRGDTNTEAFF
>TRBD1|TRBV28|few|16|TRBJ1-4
TGTGCCAGCAGCCGCCTCCGGGACAGCCATAATGAAAAACTGTTTTTT
CASSRLRDSHNEKLFF
>.|TRBV19|.|14|TRBJ1-1
TGTGCCAGTAGTATAAACCGGGGAGTCACTGAAGCTTTCTTT
CASSINRGVTEAFF
>TRBD1|TRBV4-1|.|16|TRBJ1-5
TGCGCCAGCAGCCAAGCTGGGACAGGGAGCAATCAGCCCCAGCATTTT
CASSQAGTGSNQPQHF
>TRBD1|TRBV10-3|once|14|TRBJ1-6
TGTGCCAGCGGACAGGTCTCCTATAATTCACCCCTCCACTTT
CASGQVSYNSPLHF
>.|TRBV5-1|.|15|TRBJ2-5
TGCGCCAGCAGCCCGAATGTCGGGGGGCGGGAGACCCAGTACTTC
CASSPNVGGRETQYF
>.|TRBV27|.|14|TRBJ1-5
TGTGCCAGCAGTTTACGGGGGGCGCTTCAGCCCCAGCATTTT
CASSLRGALQPQHF